This TCR beta chain is from a study of blood T cell repertoires in COVID-19. J gave up 3 bases and V 5 bases, and 5 bases lay outside the gene matches. From germline, CDR1 is MNHEY and CDR2 SMNVEV (reference sequence). The CDR3 extends over 15 amino acids. The protocol was immunoSEQ multiplex PCR, while the TCRdb copy is restricted to in-frame clones and leaves out a portion. The profile shows 200,000 to 300,000 clones, 75% to 90% of them singletons. This sequence was found in a woman aged 40 to 50 who had recovered from COVID-19. The material sequenced was peripheral blood. The chain joins TRBV27 to TRBJ2-1, with 9 bases aligning to TRBD2. The CDR3 loop reads CASSPSGDHYNEQFF. CDR3 DNA: TGTGCCAGCAGTCCTAGCGGGGACCACTACAATGAGCAGTTCTTC.